The T cell receptor beta chain under discussion was sequenced for a study of CD8 T cells in ankylosing spondylitis. General study results and limits: Apparently characteristic of ankylosing spondylitis blood was a TCR beta motif (roughly eight highly homologous variants). Disease-linked clones were reportedly significantly enriched in matched ankylosing spondylitis synovial fluid.

As for this clonotype: The target antigen is unknown.

Quantitative 5'-RACE with molecular barcodes generated TCR beta libraries. TCRdb reanalysed the 5' RACE reads using MiXCR and keeps one entry per CDR3 protein. The table lists a few hundred thousand distinct CDR3 sequences, 15% to 20% of them singletons. The sample comprised blood, either unsorted or a sorted T cell fraction (not recorded which). The TCR was taken from a male donor with ankylosing spondylitis or in good health (not recorded which).

The CDR3 nucleotides read TGCAGCGCTCACCCAACAAACACTGAAGCTTTCTTT. Translation: CSAHPTNTEAFF. The rearrangement uses TRBV29-1 and TRBJ1-1; D is unresolved. The CDR3 totals 12 residues. Germline V gene sequence: CDR1 SQVTM, CDR2 ANQGSEA. V was clipped by 7 bases and J by 2 bases, with 11 bases between them. The variable domain in full, with the rest retrieved from reference TRBV29-1 and TRBJ1-1, is SAVISQKPSRDICQRGTSLTIQCQVDSQVTMMFWYRQQPGQSLTLIATANQGSEATYESGFVIDKFPISRPNLTFSTLTVSNMSPEDSSIYLCSAHPTNTEAFFGQGTRLTVV.